The 17 T cell receptor beta chains given below trace back to one sample, sequenced in a study of regulatory T cells in long-lasting Graves disease. Time point described: persistent/refractory GD, antithyroid drugs over 5 years with positive TRAb. RNA isolated from PBMCs was used to make the TCR library. Sequencing libraries for TCR beta were prepared with iRepertoire HTBI primers and Arm-PCR of CDR3 regions. TCRdb used MiXCR to reprocess the multiplex PCR reads, holding one entry per CDR3 protein. The profile shows about 340,000 distinct CDR3 sequences, around 20% of them singletons. Sequenced here: peripheral blood mononuclear cells (PBMCs), sampled when the disease was refractory, from a patient treated with antithyroid drugs. The receptors were gathered from a female donor with Graves disease.

The CDR3 protein is CASNRDSLNTEAFF. The CDR3 DNA follows: TGTGCCAGTAACCGGGACAGCTTAAACACTGAAGCTTTCTTT. The chain is built from TRBV19 and TRBJ1-1, with 7 bases identical to TRBD1. The V gene end was trimmed by 7 bases and the J gene end by 2 bases; junction bases not matched to a gene: 7. Germline V gene lookup returns CDR1 LNHDA and CDR2 SQIVND (reference sequence). There are 14 residues in the CDR3.

This clonotype was picked up one time. The rearrangement uses TRBV18 and TRBJ1-6; TRBD1 matches at 10 bases. The germline V gene has CDR1 KGHSH and CDR2 LQKENI. V lost 4 bases, J lost 9 bases, and 6 bases stayed unmatched. This CDR3 contains 15 residues. CDR3 loop: CASSLGQGETSPLHF. In DNA, the CDR3 is TGTGCCAGCTCACTCGGACAGGGGGAGACTTCACCCCTCCACTTT.

A remark on this clonotype: A much larger clone sits a single nucleotide away, making a read error possible. This rearrangement joins TRBV7-9 to TRBJ2-5; unclear D gene. The CDR3 contains 15 residues. Germline V gene lookup returns CDR1 SEHNR and CDR2 FQNEAQ (reference sequence). V was clipped by 0 bases and J by 3 bases, with 11 bases between them. The CDR3 sequence: CASSLALCPKETQYF. In DNA, the CDR3 is TGTGCCAGCAGCTTAGCGCTATGTCCTAAAGAGACCCAGTACTTC.

This clonotype appeared many times. The chain combines TRBV7-9 with TRBJ1-4; 7 positions agree with TRBD1. CDR1 and CDR2 from the germline V gene are SEHNR and FQNEAQ (reference sequence). The CDR3 spans 14 residues. V was clipped by 5 bases and J by 5 bases; unmatched bases: 5. CDR3 DNA sequence: TGTGCCAGCAGCGCCAAACAGGGGAATGAAAAACTGTTTTTT. This sequence encodes CASSAKQGNEKLFF.

This clonotype has at least ten counts. J is TRBJ2-5 and V is TRBV11-2; D is unclear. Per the germline V gene, CDR1 is SGHAT and CDR2 is FQNNGV. The CDR3 contains 13 residues. Trimming cost V 5 bases and J 2 bases, with 9 bases left between them. The CDR3 sequence is CASSHLEQETQYF. In DNA, the CDR3 is TGTGCCAGCAGCCACCTTGAACAAGAGACCCAGTACTTC.

This clonotype was counted ten times or more. The genes are TRBV6-1 and TRBJ2-5; D is ambiguous. Per the germline V gene, CDR1 is MNHNS and CDR2 is SASEGT. V shed 3 bases and J shed 0 bases, with 5 bases lying between them. The CDR3 consists of 13 residues. CDR3 sequence (DNA): TGTGCCAGCAGTGAGATGTACCAAGAGACCCAGTACTTC. Translation: CASSEMYQETQYF.

This clonotype was counted at least ten times. The J gene is TRBJ1-4, the V gene TRBV7-9; D is unresolved. CDR1 SEHNR and CDR2 FQNEAQ come from the germline V gene (reference sequence). Deletions cut 5 bases from V and 6 bases from J, with 13 bases between. The CDR3 runs to 14 residues. CDR3 coding DNA: TGTGCCAGCAGCGTCCGATGGGCTGATGAAAAACTGTTTTTT. Translated: CASSVRWADEKLFF.

The rearrangement links TRBV11-2 to TRBJ2-1; the D gene is possibly TRBD2 (5 bases). Germline V lookup: CDR1 SGHAT, CDR2 FQNNGV. The CDR3 extends over 14 amino acids. V shed 0 bases and J shed 6 bases, with 9 bases lying between them. CDR3 amino acids: CASSLDLLANEQFF. The CDR3 nucleotides read TGTGCCAGCAGCTTAGATCTGCTAGCCAATGAGCAGTTCTTC. Supplemented by reference TRBV11-2 and TRBJ2-1, the full variable domain reads EAGVAQSPRYKIIEKRQSVAFWCNPISGHATLYWYQQILGQGPKLLIQFQNNGVVDDSQLPKDRFSAERLKGVDSTLKIQPAKLEDSAVYLCASSLDLLANEQFFGPGTRLTVL.

There are a few counts of this clonotype. The chain employs TRBV25-1 and TRBJ1-1, with 7 bases lining up with TRBD1. With V trimmed by 4 bases and J by 1 base, 6 bases remained unmatched. The CDR3 extends over 15 amino acids. From germline, CDR1 is MGHDK and CDR2 SYGVNS. This CDR3 reads CASSGGQVKNTEAFF. As DNA, the CDR3 is TGTGCCAGCAGTGGCGGACAGGTAAAGAACACTGAAGCTTTCTTT.

With respect to this clonotype: Possible read error: a much larger clone is one base away. This likely comes from a read error, as the CDR3 has no conserved phenylalanine or tryptophan at its end. The rearrangement joins TRBV15 to TRBJ1-1; 7 bases are a match to TRBD1. CDR1 is LNHNV, CDR2 YYDKDF, per germline (reference sequence). V lost 6 bases, J lost 1 base, and 2 bases stayed unmatched. The CDR3 loop spans 13 amino acids. The CDR3 bases are TGTGCCACCAGGGACAGGCGGAACACTGAAGCTTTCTCT. It is translated as CATRDRRNTEAFS.

V is TRBV3-1 and J is TRBJ2-7; D not resolved. The germline V and J ends were trimmed by 3 bases and 1 base, with 10 bases remaining between them. Germline lookup yields CDR1 LGHDT and CDR2 YNNKEL (reference sequence). The CDR3 runs to 14 residues. The DNA for the CDR3 is TGTGCCAGCAGCCATTCTGCCGATTCCTACGAGCAGTACTTC. It yields the protein CASSHSADSYEQYF.

Many counts were recorded for this clonotype. This chain joins TRBV3-1 and TRBJ2-6; D gene unclear. Germline CDR1 LGHDT, CDR2 YNNKEL (reference sequence). Trimming shortened V by 3 bases and J by 1 base, and 4 bases separated the two germline ends. The CDR3 runs to 14 residues. The DNA for the CDR3 is TGTGCCAGCAGCCAGCGTTCTGGGGCCAACGTCCTGACTTTC. This sequence encodes CASSQRSGANVLTF.

The V and J genes are TRBV6-1 and TRBJ2-2; D remains unclear. V was shortened by 7 bases and J by 6 bases, with 9 bases between the two germline ends. The CDR3 contains 12 residues. Germline V lookup: CDR1 MNHNS, CDR2 SASEGT. The CDR3: CASNFAPGELFF. The CDR3, as DNA: TGTGCCAGCAATTTCGCCCCCGGGGAGCTGTTTTTT.

At least ten counts were recorded for this clonotype. A read error may account for a junction end that differs from germline. The J gene is TRBJ1-2, the V gene TRBV12-3 or TRBV12-4, with a tentative D call TRBD1 (5 bases). The CDR3 is made up of 14 amino acids. Here the CDR3 DNA reads TGTGCCAGCCTTCCGACGGGACTTAACCATGGCTACACCTTC. Its translation is CASLPTGLNHGYTF.

Note on this clonotype: One end of the junction fails to match germline, which may point to a read error. The genes are TRBV7-9 and TRBJ1-5; the D is unclear. Germline V gives CDR1 SEHNR, CDR2 FQNEAQ (reference sequence). This CDR3 has 16 residues. The CDR3 DNA sequence: TGCGCCAGCAGCCAAGATAGGGAAGGGTTCAATCAGCCCCAGCATTTT. Protein sequence: CASSQDREGFNQPQHF. The full variable domain, rest sourced from reference TRBV7-9 and TRBJ1-5, is DTGVSQNPRHKITKRGQNVTFRCDPISEHNRLYWYRQTLGQGPEFLTYFQNEAQLEKSRLLSDRFSAERPKGSFSTLEIQRTEQGDSAMYLCASSQDREGFNQPQHFGDGTRLSIL.

As regards this clonotype: Without the conserved terminal phenylalanine or tryptophan, this CDR3 likely stems from a read error. The V call is TRBV20-1, the J call TRBJ2-7, with TRBD1 as a possible D gene (5 bases). Germline V gene data show CDR1 as DFQATT and CDR2 as SNEGSKA (reference sequence). The CDR3 extends over 13 amino acids. The ends were cut back, 0 bases at V and 6 bases at J, with 12 bases in the middle. CDR3 in DNA: TGCAGTGCTAGAGAAGGGGCTAGGCCCGAGCAGTACCTC. Its protein product is CSAREGARPEQYL.

Concerning this clonotype itself: This likely traces to a read error, being one base from a far larger clone. The chain couples TRBV6-2 or TRBV6-3 to TRBJ1-5, with 7 bases fitting TRBD1. Germline-derived CDR1 and CDR2 are MNHEY and SVGEGT. The V gene end was trimmed by 8 bases and the J gene end by 7 bases; junction bases not matched to a gene: 14. This CDR3 spans 15 amino acids. The CDR3 DNA is TGTGCCAGCGGTGGGCCATACAGGGGAAACCAGCCCCAGCATTTT. The encoded protein is CASGGPYRGNQPQHF.